A selection of T cell receptor beta chains follows, all from one sample in a study of patients and donors after allogeneic stem cell transplantation. MiXCR was run by TCRdb on the RT-PCR reads, yielding one entry per CDR3 protein. The sample has some 17,000 distinct CDR3 sequences; 25% to 30% are singletons. Source material: blood, either unsorted or a sorted T cell fraction (not recorded which). The receptors shown here come from a human donor who was either an allogeneic HSCT recipient or a stem cell or donor lymphocyte infusion donor (not recorded which). It is not recorded whose cells these are; they may come from a transplant donor. Each CDR3 is given with its conserved first and last residue. Fields, in order: clone size, J gene, V gene, CDR3 protein. Size is omitted from some rows. Given values are once, few, many or a class for expanded clones.

few TRBJ1-2 TRBV21-1 CASSKGRGAGYYGYTF
few TRBJ1-5 TRBV2 CASSDPRNSNQPQHF
. TRBJ1-2 TRBV20-1 CSPSSTIHGYTF
. TRBJ1-2 TRBV25-1 CASGVGNYGYTF
few TRBJ1-6 TRBV20-1 CSAVSNTGGDHF
. TRBJ1-1 TRBV6-6 CASSYKSGREAFF
. TRBJ1-2 TRBV6-1 CASSRDSPNYGYTF
. TRBJ2-5 TRBV29-1 CSVHPRGETQYF
few TRBJ2-5 TRBV5-1 CASSLAPAGQETQYF
once TRBJ2-5 TRBV12-3/TRBV12-4 CASSPREGSYGETQYF
. TRBJ2-3 TRBV5-6 CASSLVGTDTQYF
many TRBJ1-1 TRBV19 CASSMVSFGTEAFF
few TRBJ1-5 TRBV12-3/TRBV12-4 CASRIGNQPQHF
few TRBJ1-6 TRBV11-2 CASSLTGWESPLHF
few TRBJ1-5 TRBV6-2/TRBV6-3 CASSGVGNQPQHF
. TRBJ2-3 TRBV5-1 CASSQSTKGDTQYF
. TRBJ2-7 TRBV5-6 CASSFGPKAYEQYF
. TRBJ2-3 TRBV28 CASSQGQGVPDTQYF
. TRBJ2-5 TRBV7-3 CASSLNRPKDTNGQETQYF
many TRBJ1-3 TRBV18 CASSPDSGNTIYF
. TRBJ1-1 TRBV28 CASTTGILEAFF
few TRBJ1-4 TRBV7-8 CASGQGPRFGEKLFF
few TRBJ2-7 TRBV6-2/TRBV6-3 CASSYPFKNIYEQYF
. TRBJ1-5 TRBV24-1 CATSDPSWESNQPQHF
. TRBJ1-2 TRBV5-1 CASSLGRTINYGYTF
. TRBJ2-3 TRBV3-1 CASSQGSGTTDTQYF
. TRBJ2-5 TRBV2 CASSETGRVATQYF
. TRBJ1-5 TRBV27 CASRRDRLGNQPQHF
. TRBJ1-6 TRBV6-5 CASKRLQGVGSYNSPLHF
few TRBJ1-1 TRBV5-5 CASSRTVNTEAFF
few TRBJ1-1 TRBV7-2 CASSRNRRTEAFF
. TRBJ1-3 TRBV9 CASSVEQLDTIYF